The rows below give T cell receptor beta chains drawn from one sample of a study of cytomegalovirus exposure and HLA in healthy donors. Some clones are missing from TCRdb's copy, which holds only in-frame ones; the method was immunoSEQ multiplex PCR. The repertoire holds about 150,000 clones, with around 93% as singletons. Sequenced input: PBMCs. These receptors were obtained from a man aged 18 to 29 in good health and CMV-seropositive. The CDR3 runs from the conserved cysteine through the conserved F or W. Each record gives: clone size, V gene, J gene, D gene, CDR3 protein, CDR3 DNA. D genes are given only for firm matches. Clone size is stated in some rows and not others, as once, few, many or a class when expanded.

clone_size: .; v_call: TRBV27; j_call: TRBJ2-2; d_call: .; cdr3_aa: CASSFGFPGELFF; cdr3_nt: TGTGCCAGCAGTTTCGGGTTCCCCGGGGAGCTGTTTTTT
clone_size: .; v_call: TRBV10-1; j_call: TRBJ1-1; d_call: .; cdr3_aa: CASSETINTEAFF; cdr3_nt: TGCGCCAGCAGTGAAACAATAAACACTGAAGCTTTCTTT
clone_size: .; v_call: TRBV10-3; j_call: TRBJ1-5; d_call: .; cdr3_aa: CAIGTSGQPQHF; cdr3_nt: TGTGCCATTGGGACATCTGGTCAGCCCCAGCATTTT
clone_size: .; v_call: TRBV28; j_call: TRBJ1-4; d_call: .; cdr3_aa: CASSPVLGVEKLFF; cdr3_nt: TGTGCCAGCAGTCCTGTGTTAGGGGTCGAAAAACTGTTTTTT
clone_size: .; v_call: TRBV11-1; j_call: TRBJ1-1; d_call: TRBD1; cdr3_aa: CASSWTGLTDTEAFF; cdr3_nt: TGTGCCAGCAGTTGGACAGGGTTGACGGACACTGAAGCTTTCTTT
clone_size: .; v_call: TRBV4-2; j_call: TRBJ2-4; d_call: .; cdr3_aa: CASSLRLAKNIQYF; cdr3_nt: TGTGCCAGCAGCCTGCGTTTAGCCAAAAACATTCAGTACTTC
clone_size: .; v_call: TRBV28; j_call: TRBJ1-5; d_call: TRBD1; cdr3_aa: CASSRQGDQPQHF; cdr3_nt: TGTGCCAGCAGTAGACAGGGGGATCAGCCCCAGCATTTT
clone_size: once; v_call: TRBV30; j_call: TRBJ1-1; d_call: TRBD1; cdr3_aa: CAWRDRGHTEAFF; cdr3_nt: TGTGCCTGGAGGGACAGGGGGCACACTGAAGCTTTCTTT
clone_size: .; v_call: TRBV4-1; j_call: TRBJ1-6; d_call: .; cdr3_aa: CASSHPIEGQGSPLHF; cdr3_nt: TGCGCCAGCAGCCACCCGATCGAGGGTCAAGGTTCACCCCTCCACTTT
clone_size: .; v_call: TRBV5-1; j_call: TRBJ2-7; d_call: .; cdr3_aa: CASSFRASHSYEQYF; cdr3_nt: TGCGCCAGCAGCTTCAGGGCGTCCCACTCCTACGAGCAGTACTTC
clone_size: many; v_call: TRBV27; j_call: TRBJ1-5; d_call: .; cdr3_aa: CASSLDSYSNQPQHF; cdr3_nt: TGTGCCAGCAGTCTGGACTCGTATAGCAATCAGCCCCAGCATTTT
clone_size: .; v_call: TRBV5-1; j_call: TRBJ1-2; d_call: .; cdr3_aa: CASSLGGLLTF; cdr3_nt: TGCGCCAGCAGCTTGGGGGGGCTGTTGACCTTC
clone_size: .; v_call: TRBV5-6; j_call: TRBJ2-7; d_call: .; cdr3_aa: CASSLGKGYEQYF; cdr3_nt: TGTGCCAGCAGCTTAGGCAAGGGGTACGAGCAGTACTTC
clone_size: .; v_call: TRBV7-9; j_call: TRBJ2-1; d_call: TRBD2; cdr3_aa: CASTTGASGRNEQFF; cdr3_nt: TGTGCCAGCACTACCGGGGCTAGCGGGAGAAATGAGCAGTTCTTC
clone_size: .; v_call: TRBV29-1; j_call: TRBJ2-7; d_call: .; cdr3_aa: CSVDGGDGREQYF; cdr3_nt: TGCAGCGTTGACGGGGGAGATGGGCGCGAGCAGTACTTC
clone_size: .; v_call: TRBV21-1; j_call: TRBJ2-4; d_call: .; cdr3_aa: CASSPKSDGENIQYF; cdr3_nt: TGTGCCAGCAGCCCGAAAAGCGACGGCGAAAACATTCAGTACTTC
clone_size: .; v_call: TRBV19; j_call: TRBJ2-2; d_call: .; cdr3_aa: CASSLERLGTGELFF; cdr3_nt: TGTGCCAGTAGCCTGGAAAGGCTCGGGACCGGGGAGCTGTTTTTT
clone_size: .; v_call: TRBV7-2; j_call: TRBJ2-3; d_call: .; cdr3_aa: CASSSLLADTQYF; cdr3_nt: TGTGCCAGCAGCTCGCTACTAGCAGATACGCAGTATTTT
clone_size: .; v_call: TRBV2; j_call: TRBJ2-3; d_call: .; cdr3_aa: CASSRESAQYF; cdr3_nt: TGTGCCAGCAGTCGGGAAAGTGCGCAGTATTTT
clone_size: .; v_call: TRBV7-9; j_call: TRBJ2-3; d_call: .; cdr3_aa: CASSTAGYSTDTQYF; cdr3_nt: TGTGCCAGCAGCACTGCGGGGTATAGCACAGATACGCAGTATTTT
clone_size: .; v_call: TRBV9; j_call: TRBJ2-7; d_call: TRBD1; cdr3_aa: CASSVAGQGTYEQYF; cdr3_nt: TGTGCCAGCAGCGTAGCGGGACAGGGGACCTACGAGCAGTACTTC
clone_size: .; v_call: TRBV18; j_call: TRBJ2-7; d_call: TRBD2; cdr3_aa: CASSPQGGRVYEQYF; cdr3_nt: TGTGCCAGCTCACCACAAGGCGGGAGGGTTTACGAGCAGTACTTC
clone_size: once; v_call: TRBV27; j_call: TRBJ2-1; d_call: TRBD1; cdr3_aa: CASGTVSYNEQFF; cdr3_nt: TGTGCCAGCGGGACAGTCTCCTACAATGAGCAGTTCTTC
clone_size: .; v_call: TRBV28; j_call: TRBJ1-3; d_call: .; cdr3_aa: CASSSEGYSGNTIYF; cdr3_nt: TGTGCCAGCAGTTCCGAGGGATACTCTGGAAACACCATATATTTT